The 20 T cell receptor beta chains below were found in one sample sequenced in a study of cytomegalovirus exposure and HLA in healthy donors. Assay: immunoSEQ multiplex PCR; the TCRdb copy retains only in-frame clones and omits some. The sample yields around 45,000 clones, 80% to 95% seen once. The sequenced sample consisted of PBMCs. The origin of the receptors is a man aged 18 to 30 in good health and CMV-seronegative.

V is TRBV29-1 and J is TRBJ2-3, with 12 bases lining up with TRBD2. This CDR3 is built from 16 residues. Germline lookup yields CDR1 SQVTM and CDR2 ANQGSEA. V lost 1 base to trimming and J lost 6 bases; unmatched junction nucleotides: 8. The CDR3 region has the DNA TGCAGCGTTGAAGGGTCTAGCGGGAGGGAGCTGGATACGCAGTATTTT. Translation: CSVEGSSGRELDTQYF.

The gene calls are TRBV7-8 and TRBJ2-3, with 8 bases aligning to TRBD2. V was pared by 6 bases and J by 6 bases, with 5 bases of the junction left unmatched. Looked up from germline, CDR1 is SGHVS and CDR2 is FQNEAQ. The CDR3 totals 13 residues. The CDR3, as DNA: TGTGCCAGCAGACTAGCGGAGCCCGATACGCAGTATTTT. Translation gives CASRLAEPDTQYF. The complete variable domain, with remaining parts taken from reference TRBV7-8 and TRBJ2-3, reads GAGVSQSPRYKVAKRGQDVALRCDPISGHVSLFWYQQALGQGPEFLTYFQNEAQLDKSGLPSDRFFAERPEGSVSTLKIQRTQQEDSAVYLCASRLAEPDTQYFGPGTRLTVL.

The CDR3 DNA is TGTGCCAGCAGTGAACAGGTCACTGAAGCTTTCTTT. Its protein product is CASSEQVTEAFF. This chain joins TRBV6-1 and TRBJ1-1; no definite D call. CDR1 and CDR2 from the germline V gene are MNHNS and SASEGT. The CDR3 spans 12 residues. V was clipped by 2 bases and J by 4 bases, with 5 bases between them.

The genes are TRBV5-1 and TRBJ1-1; the D gene is possibly TRBD1 (6 bases). CDR1 SGHRS and CDR2 YFSETQ come from the germline V gene. The CDR3 consists of 14 residues. V gave up 4 bases and J gave up 1 base, with 11 bases separating them. The chain's CDR3 is CASSGLQGNTEAFF. As DNA, the CDR3 is TGCGCCAGCAGCGGCTTACAGGGGAACACTGAAGCTTTCTTT.

The rearrangement joins TRBV6-1 to TRBJ2-7; 7 positions agree with TRBD1. The CDR3 extends over 12 amino acids. V was pared by 7 bases and J by 7 bases, with 7 bases of the junction left unmatched. Germline CDR1 reads MNHNS; CDR2 reads SASEGT. DNA for the CDR3: TGTGCCAGCAAGACAGGGTTTCGGGAGCAGTACTTC. Protein product: CASKTGFREQYF.

This rearrangement joins TRBV19 to TRBJ2-7, with TRBD1 matching 8 bases. CDR3 length equals 15 residues. After removal of 7 bases from V and 0 bases from J, the junction contained 8 bases not matched to a gene. The V gene's germline CDR1 is LNHDA and CDR2 SQIVND (reference sequence). In DNA form, the CDR3 reads TGTGCCAGTAAGTTGGGGACAGGTAACTCCTACGAGCAGTACTTC. Protein product: CASKLGTGNSYEQYF.

This chain joins TRBV7-2 and TRBJ2-2; D may be TRBD1 (6 bases). The germline V gene encodes CDR1 SGHTA and CDR2 FQGNSA. This CDR3 contains 14 residues. V lost 3 bases and J lost 4, with 9 bases in between. This CDR3 reads CASSLGQGTGELFF. CDR3 sequence (DNA): TGTGCCAGCAGCTTGGGACAAGGCACCGGGGAGCTGTTTTTT.

The V call is TRBV7-2, the J call TRBJ2-7; TRBD2 matches 12 bases. The CDR3 loop spans 15 amino acids. V was pared by 5 bases and J by 6 bases, with 8 bases of the junction left unmatched. Germline loops: CDR1 SGHTA, CDR2 FQGNSA. CDR3 sequence: CASSPTSGREGEQYF. CDR3 nucleotide sequence: TGTGCCAGCAGCCCGACTAGCGGGAGAGAGGGCGAGCAGTACTTC.

This chain uses TRBV7-2 with TRBJ1-2; TRBD1 agrees at 9 bases. The CDR3 spans 14 residues. The V segment lost 5 bases and the J segment 7 bases; nucleotides outside the gene matches: 8. Looked up from germline, CDR1 is SGHTA and CDR2 is FQGNSA. The CDR3, as DNA: TGTGCCAGCAGCACAACAGGGGGCTTATTTGGCTACACCTTC. Residues: CASSTTGGLFGYTF.

The chain couples TRBV7-2 to TRBJ2-3; 8 nucleotides align to TRBD1. J was trimmed by 6 bases and V by 1 base; bases with no gene match: 6. This CDR3 is 15 amino acids long. Per germline, CDR1 SGHTA and CDR2 FQGNSA. For the CDR3, the DNA is TGTGCCAGCAGCTTAGTCAGGGGGCGGATGGATACGCAGTATTTT. This sequence encodes CASSLVRGRMDTQYF.

V is TRBV2 and J is TRBJ2-7, with a tentative D call TRBD2 (5 bases). Per the germline V gene, CDR1 is SNHLY and CDR2 is FYNNEI. V dropped 3 bases and J dropped 5 bases, with 17 bases sitting between them. This CDR3 has 15 residues. The CDR3 loop is CASSDGAGLFDEQYF. The CDR3 DNA is TGTGCCAGCAGTGATGGCGCGGGCTTGTTCGACGAGCAGTACTTC.

This chain connects TRBV6-4 to TRBJ2-5; possible D gene TRBD1, 6 bases. The CDR3 is made up of 14 amino acids. V shed 3 bases and J shed 2 bases, with 10 bases lying between them. Germline CDR1 is MRHNA and CDR2 is SNTAGT. The DNA for the CDR3 is TGTGCCAGCAGTGATCCCAGGGGACAAGAGACCCAGTACTTC. This translates into CASSDPRGQETQYF.

The V call is TRBV5-1, the J call TRBJ2-5; 7 nucleotides line up with TRBD2. CDR1 is SGHRS, CDR2 YFSETQ, per germline. The CDR3 runs to 15 residues. J lost 2 bases, V lost 1 base, and 5 bases had no gene match. CDR3 protein: CASSLNGGSQETQYF. CDR3 DNA: TGCGCCAGCAGCTTGAATGGCGGGAGTCAAGAGACCCAGTACTTC.

The rearrangement links TRBV2 to TRBJ2-7; D possibly corresponds to TRBD2 (6 bases). V was trimmed by 5 bases and J by 3 bases, leaving 11 bases between them. The CDR3 extends over 13 amino acids. Germline CDR1 reads SNHLY; CDR2 reads FYNNEI. CDR3 sequence: CASSRDSDYEQYF. The CDR3 region has the DNA TGTGCCAGCAGTCGGGACTCAGACTACGAGCAGTACTTC.

The chain recombines TRBV6-5 with TRBJ2-1, with TRBD2 identical over 8 bases. The CDR3 sequence is 13 residues long. Per the germline V gene, CDR1 is MNHEY and CDR2 is SVGAGI. V lost 7 bases and J lost 4; bases outside the gene matches: 3. Here the CDR3 DNA reads TGTGCCAGCACCGGGACTAGTTACAATGAGCAGTTCTTC. Its protein product is CASTGTSYNEQFF.

Only one count was recorded for this clone. The chain recombines TRBV4-2 with TRBJ2-3; TRBD2 agrees at 13 bases. Germline loops: CDR1 LGHNA, CDR2 YNFKEQ. The CDR3 runs 16 residues. Trimming took 1 base from V and 5 from J; bases not matched to a gene: 3. For the CDR3, the DNA is TGTGCCAGCAGCCAAGCCCGGACTAGCGGGAGAGATACGCAGTATTTT. This translates into CASSQARTSGRDTQYF.

The chain links TRBV28 to TRBJ2-5; 10 nucleotides match TRBD2. Looked up from germline, CDR1 is MDHEN and CDR2 is SYDVKM. The CDR3 has 16 residues. The trim removed 7 bases at V and 5 bases at J, leaving 13 bases unmatched. In DNA form, the CDR3 reads TGTGCCAGCATCAGTAGGGCACTAGCGGGGTGGGAGACCCAGTACTTC. Residues: CASISRALAGWETQYF.

The V call is TRBV2, the J call TRBJ1-4; perhaps TRBD1 as D (5 bases). The CDR3 has 15 residues. V was pared by 5 bases and J by 0 bases, with 10 bases between. From germline, CDR1 is SNHLY and CDR2 FYNNEI. CDR3 sequence (DNA): TGTGCCAGCAGTTCCGACAGAACAACTAATGAAAAACTGTTTTTT. Its protein product is CASSSDRTTNEKLFF.

The V and J genes are TRBV7-3 and TRBJ2-1; the D gene is possibly TRBD1 (5 bases). The V gene lost 6 bases and the J gene lost 5 bases, with 11 bases spanning the gap. CDR1 and CDR2 from the germline V gene are SGHTA and FQGTGA. The CDR3 is 13 residues long. The CDR3 here is CASSRGSNNEQFF. CDR3 nucleotides: TGTGCCAGCAGTAGGGGATCAAACAATGAGCAGTTCTTC.

V usage is TRBV21-1 and J usage is TRBJ1-1; no check of the table's D call, TRBD1, against the DNA was made. TRBV21-1 is reported as a pseudogene. CDR3 length: 15 residues. Here the CDR3 reads CASSKGPGMNTEAFF. DNA of the CDR3: TGTGCCAGCAGCAAGGGTCCAGGGATGAACACTGAAGCTTTCTTT.